A selection of T cell receptor beta chains follows, all from one sample in a study of blood T cell repertoires in COVID-19. Profiling relied on immunoSEQ multiplex PCR, and the TCRdb table lists in-frame clones only, not all of them. The sample contains 140,000 to 150,000 clones, more than 75% of which appear only once. Material for sequencing was peripheral blood. These receptors all come from a man aged 45-60 years who had recovered from COVID-19. CDR3s include the opening cysteine and the closing phenylalanine or tryptophan. The D gene is left open where the match is weak. Expanded clones get a size class; other rows say once, few or many, or leave the size out.

size: NA
V: TRBV19
J: TRBJ2-5
D: NA
CDR3: CASSRGQEETQYF
DNA: TGTGCCAGTAGTAGGGGACAAGAAGAGACCCAGTACTTC

size: NA
V: TRBV27
J: TRBJ1-2
D: TRBD1
CDR3: CASSFGQGAGGYTF
DNA: TGTGCCAGCAGTTTCGGACAGGGGGCTGGTGGCTACACCTTC

size: once
V: TRBV5-4
J: TRBJ2-7
D: TRBD1
CDR3: CASSWTGRHDYEQYF
DNA: TGTGCCAGCAGCTGGACAGGACGTCACGACTACGAGCAGTACTTC

size: NA
V: TRBV30
J: TRBJ1-2
D: NA
CDR3: CAWCVAGEGGYTF
DNA: TGTGCCTGGTGTGTGGCAGGGGAGGGTGGCTACACCTTC

size: once
V: TRBV6-1
J: TRBJ2-5
D: TRBD1
CDR3: CASREGTGGLMETQYF
DNA: TGTGCCAGCAGGGAAGGGACAGGGGGCTTGATGGAGACCCAGTACTTC

size: NA
V: TRBV10-3
J: TRBJ2-7
D: TRBD1
CDR3: CAISEGQGAYEQYF
DNA: TGTGCCATCAGTGAGGGACAGGGGGCCTACGAGCAGTACTTC

size: NA
V: TRBV9
J: TRBJ2-3
D: NA
CDR3: CASSVLGSIDTQYF
DNA: TGTGCCAGCAGCGTACTAGGTTCTATAGATACGCAGTATTTT

size: NA
V: TRBV7-2
J: TRBJ2-2
D: NA
CDR3: CASSFASETGELFF
DNA: TGTGCCAGCAGCTTCGCCTCCGAGACCGGGGAGCTGTTTTTT

size: once
V: TRBV7-8
J: TRBJ2-1
D: TRBD1
CDR3: CASSFRTGGYEQFF
DNA: TGTGCCAGCAGCTTCCGGACAGGGGGCTATGAGCAGTTCTTC

size: NA
V: TRBV4-2
J: TRBJ2-3
D: TRBD2
CDR3: CASSQETSGAGVDTQYF
DNA: TGTGCCAGCAGCCAAGAGACTAGCGGGGCCGGGGTAGATACGCAGTATTTT

size: NA
V: TRBV2
J: TRBJ1-5
D: NA
CDR3: CASSRQNQPQHF
DNA: TGTGCCAGCAGTCGACAGAATCAGCCCCAGCATTTT

size: NA
V: TRBV5-1
J: TRBJ2-7
D: NA
CDR3: CASSLGDFAYEQYF
DNA: TGCGCCAGCAGCTTGGGGGACTTCGCCTACGAGCAGTACTTC

size: NA
V: TRBV6-5
J: TRBJ1-4
D: NA
CDR3: CASSYGTDNEKLFF
DNA: TGTGCCAGCAGTTACGGAACAGATAATGAAAAACTGTTTTTT

size: many
V: TRBV4-2
J: TRBJ1-6
D: NA
CDR3: CASSQEDTYNSPLHF
DNA: TGTGCCAGCAGCCAAGAGGACACCTATAATTCACCCCTCCACTTT

size: NA
V: TRBV4-1
J: TRBJ1-5
D: NA
CDR3: CASSLRQHSSNQPQHF
DNA: TGCGCCAGCAGCCTTCGACAGCACTCTAGCAATCAGCCCCAGCATTTT

size: NA
V: TRBV27
J: TRBJ2-1
D: NA
CDR3: CASSPTGNEQFF
DNA: TGTGCCAGCAGTCCGACAGGCAATGAGCAGTTCTTC

size: NA
V: TRBV5-5
J: TRBJ2-5
D: TRBD2
CDR3: CASSTTSGGKETQYF
DNA: TGTGCCAGCAGCACCACTAGCGGGGGAAAAGAGACCCAGTACTTC

size: NA
V: TRBV19
J: TRBJ1-1
D: NA
CDR3: CASSPGRGWENTEAFF
DNA: TGTGCCAGTAGTCCGGGGAGGGGCTGGGAGAACACTGAAGCTTTCTTT

size: NA
V: TRBV7-2
J: TRBJ1-1
D: NA
CDR3: CASSLTGRDDTEAFF
DNA: TGTGCCAGCAGCTTAACGGGGAGGGACGACACTGAAGCTTTCTTT

size: NA
V: TRBV4-3
J: TRBJ1-2
D: TRBD1
CDR3: CASSQGVKGWTGDGYTF
DNA: TGCGCCAGCAGCCAAGGGGTCAAAGGTTGGACAGGGGATGGCTACACCTTC

size: NA
V: TRBV2
J: TRBJ1-4
D: TRBD1
CDR3: CASSSDRGHEKLFF
DNA: TGTGCCAGCAGTTCTGACAGGGGGCATGAAAAACTGTTTTTT

size: NA
V: TRBV5-1
J: TRBJ1-3
D: NA
CDR3: CASSSQLTGSSGNTIYF
DNA: TGCGCCAGCAGCTCCCAGCTAACGGGTTCCTCTGGAAACACCATATATTTT

size: NA
V: TRBV6-6
J: TRBJ1-5
D: TRBD1
CDR3: CASSNRGPGQPQHF
DNA: TGTGCCAGCAGTAACAGGGGGCCGGGTCAGCCCCAGCATTTT

size: NA
V: TRBV3-1/TRBV3-2
J: TRBJ1-6
D: NA
CDR3: CASSQGRATLHF
DNA: TGTGCCAGCAGCCAAGGGCGGGCCACCCTCCACTTT

size: NA
V: TRBV7-2
J: TRBJ1-6
D: NA
CDR3: CASSLPPTYRDSPLHF
DNA: TGTGCCAGCAGCTTACCCCCGACTTACAGGGATTCACCCCTCCACTTT

size: NA
V: TRBV13
J: TRBJ2-1
D: NA
CDR3: CASSLGGRRGRPNEQFF
DNA: TGTGCCAGCAGCTTAGGGGGGCGGAGGGGGCGCCCCAATGAGCAGTTCTTC

size: NA
V: TRBV19
J: TRBJ1-1
D: TRBD1
CDR3: CASSGRDRVDTEAFF
DNA: TGTGCCAGTAGTGGGAGGGACAGGGTCGACACTGAAGCTTTCTTT

size: NA
V: TRBV6-5
J: TRBJ1-3
D: NA
CDR3: CASSYSGDSGNTIYF
DNA: TGTGCCAGCAGTTACTCAGGGGACTCTGGAAACACCATATATTTT

size: few
V: TRBV7-8
J: TRBJ1-1
D: TRBD1
CDR3: CASSRRQGSLGNTEAFF
DNA: TGTGCCAGCAGCCGCAGACAGGGGTCGCTTGGGAACACTGAAGCTTTCTTT

size: NA
V: TRBV19
J: TRBJ1-3
D: NA
CDR3: CASASRGKASGNTIYF
DNA: TGTGCCAGTGCCTCGCGAGGGAAGGCGTCTGGAAACACCATATATTTT

size: NA
V: TRBV3-1/TRBV3-2
J: TRBJ1-2
D: TRBD1
CDR3: CASGKTGGANYGYTF
DNA: TGTGCCAGCGGGAAAACAGGGGGCGCTAACTATGGCTACACCTTC

size: once
V: TRBV27
J: TRBJ2-2
D: NA
CDR3: CASSLGRDFGELFF
DNA: TGTGCCAGCAGTCTGGGCAGGGATTTCGGGGAGCTGTTTTTT

size: NA
V: TRBV5-6
J: TRBJ1-5
D: TRBD1
CDR3: CASSGTGGQPQHF
DNA: TGTGCCAGCAGCGGGACAGGGGGTCAGCCCCAGCATTTT

size: NA
V: TRBV30
J: TRBJ1-5
D: NA
CDR3: CAWSGGPDQPQHF
DNA: TGTGCCTGGAGTGGGGGGCCTGATCAGCCCCAGCATTTT